The 32 T cell receptor beta chains reported below all come from one sample, sequenced in a study of identical twins. TCRdb reanalysed the 5' RACE reads using MiXCR and keeps one entry per CDR3 protein. The top ten clones hold about 1.8% of a sample with 690,000 or so distinct CDR3 sequences, approximately 6% of them seen once. Specimen: naive T cells sorted from blood. These receptors were taken from a man younger than 35 in good health.

This clonotype was picked up a small number of times. The genes are TRBV24-1 and TRBJ1-2; no clear D gene. Trimming took 4 bases from V and 6 from J, leaving 8 bases between them. Germline V gene data show CDR1 as KGHDR and CDR2 as SFDVKD. This CDR3 contains 12 residues. The CDR3 region is CATSEFGDGYTF. CDR3 sequence (DNA): TGTGCCACCAGTGAGTTTGGAGATGGCTACACCTTC.

Turning to this clonotype: This may arise from a read error, as a much more abundant clone is one base away. The conserved closing phenylalanine or tryptophan is absent in this CDR3, likely reflecting a read error. This chain connects TRBV12-3 or TRBV12-4 to TRBJ2-3; D is undetermined. The V gene lost 0 bases and the J gene lost 2 bases, with 15 bases spanning the gap. The CDR3 consists of 17 residues. For the CDR3, the DNA is TGTGCCAGCAGTTTAGCGGGTGGAAGCCTCAACACAGATACGCAGTATTAT. Its protein product is CASSLAGGSLNTDTQYY.

Here the CDR3 reads CASSPTGRRTQYF. For the CDR3, the DNA is TGTGCCAGCAGTCCGACAGGCCGTCGGACCCAGTACTTC. The J gene is TRBJ2-5, the V gene TRBV7-9, with D perhaps TRBD1 (6 bases). The CDR3 covers 13 residues. V lost 6 bases and J lost 7, with 15 bases in between. The germline gives CDR1 SEHNR, CDR2 FQNEAQ (reference sequence).

The J gene is TRBJ1-5, the V gene TRBV12-3 or TRBV12-4; perhaps TRBD1 as D (5 bases). Trimming took off 3 bases at V and 4 bases at J, with 10 bases between the two ends. There are 14 residues in the CDR3. This CDR3 reads CASSLWGLNQPQHF. DNA for the CDR3: TGTGCCAGCAGTTTGTGGGGCCTTAATCAGCCCCAGCATTTT.

This clonotype appeared many times. V is TRBV7-2 and J is TRBJ2-1, with D uncertain. Germline assignment: CDR1 SGHTA and CDR2 FQGNSA. Trimming pared 0 bases from V and 4 bases from J, leaving 7 bases between. CDR3 length equals 14 residues. As DNA, the CDR3 is TGTGCCAGCAGCTTAGCGGCAATGTACAATGAGCAGTTCTTC. It specifies CASSLAAMYNEQFF.

This clonotype was observed many times. The chain is built from TRBV24-1 and TRBJ2-1; the D gene is possibly TRBD2 (6 bases). Trimming cost V 3 bases and J 6 bases, with 17 bases left between them. CDR3 length: 16 residues. Germline CDR1 reads KGHDR; CDR2 reads SFDVKD. The CDR3, as DNA: TGTGCCACCAGTGATAATAGCGGCTCCTTCGGCAATGAGCAGTTCTTC. Residues: CATSDNSGSFGNEQFF.

This clonotype was recorded many times. The chain uses TRBV20-1 and TRBJ1-1, with D hard to call. The CDR3 has 15 amino acids. The V end was cut by 0 bases, the J end by 1 base, with 12 bases between. Germline CDR1 and CDR2: DFQATT and SNEGSKA (reference sequence). The CDR3 sequence is CSARDQETGNTEAFF. CDR3 in DNA: TGCAGTGCTAGAGATCAGGAGACGGGGAACACTGAAGCTTTCTTT.

This clonotype was found a few times. The rearrangement joins TRBV21-1 to TRBJ2-7; the tabulated D call, TRBD2, remains unverified against the DNA. TRBV21-1 is termed a pseudogene. The CDR3 runs to 15 residues. The CDR3 loop reads CASSRGTSGAYEQYV. The CDR3 DNA reads TGTGCCAGCAGCAGAGGGACTAGCGGAGCCTACGAGCAGTACGTC.

The CDR3 coding sequence is TGCGCCAGCAGCCTTGGGACAGGGAACACAGATACGCAGTATTTT. Amino acid sequence: CASSLGTGNTDTQYF. The V and J genes are TRBV4-1 and TRBJ2-3; TRBD1 matches 9 bases. CDR3 length: 15 residues. After removal of 4 bases from V and 2 bases from J, the junction contained 4 bases not matched to a gene. From germline, CDR1 is MGHRA and CDR2 YSYEKL.

In this sample, this clonotype turned up many times. V gene TRBV11-2 combines with J gene TRBJ2-3; D ambiguous. Trimming removed 0 bases from V and 3 bases from J, with 10 bases in between. In germline, CDR1 is SGHAT, CDR2 FQNNGV. The CDR3 is made up of 15 amino acids. Here the CDR3 reads CASSLDGGGTDTQYF. DNA of the CDR3: TGTGCCAGCAGCTTAGACGGCGGTGGTACAGATACGCAGTATTTT.

This clonotype was counted at least ten times. J is TRBJ2-1 and V is TRBV24-1; D might be TRBD1 (5 bases). The CDR3 sequence is 18 residues long. Looked up from germline, CDR1 is KGHDR and CDR2 is SFDVKD. Trimming shortened V by 3 bases and J by 0 bases, and 17 bases separated the two germline ends. The CDR3 spells CATSDPSDTSSSYNEQFF. The CDR3 nucleotides are TGTGCCACCAGTGATCCATCGGACACCTCGAGCTCCTACAATGAGCAGTTCTTC.

This clonotype has a count of ten or more. This sequence joins TRBV10-3 and TRBJ2-1; D is perhaps TRBD2 (6 bases). CDR3 length: 15 amino acids. V shed 6 bases and J shed 0 bases, with 12 bases lying between them. CDR1 and CDR2 (germline): ENHRY, SYGVKD. CDR3 amino acids: CAISPGDSSYNEQFF. In nucleotides, the CDR3 is TGTGCCATCAGCCCGGGGGATAGCTCCTACAATGAGCAGTTCTTC.

The table lists this clonotype with many counts. The V call is TRBV4-3, the J call TRBJ2-2; D unclear. Germline CDR1 LGHNA, CDR2 YSLEER. CDR3 length: 13 amino acids. Trimming took off 4 bases at V and 2 bases at J, with 5 bases between the two ends. CDR3 amino acids: CASSLHNTGELFF. CDR3 in DNA: TGCGCCAGCAGCCTACATAACACCGGGGAGCTGTTTTTT.

The CDR3 sequence: CSARIVSATQYF. CDR3 bases: TGCAGTGCTAGAATCGTATCGGCTACGCAGTATTTT. This sequence joins TRBV20-1 and TRBJ2-3; no clear D gene. This CDR3 contains 12 residues. Trimming left V 2 bases short and J 8 bases short, with 11 bases between. Germline loops: CDR1 DFQATT, CDR2 SNEGSKA (reference sequence).

This clonotype showed up many times. The chain joins TRBV4-2 to TRBJ2-7, with D perhaps TRBD1 (5 bases). V shed 1 base and J shed 5 bases, with 12 bases lying between them. Germline CDR1 reads LGHNA; CDR2 reads YNFKEQ. This CDR3 is 14 amino acids long. The CDR3 region is CASSQVGLVNEQYV. In nucleotides, the CDR3 is TGTGCCAGCAGCCAAGTGGGGCTAGTAAACGAGCAGTACGTC.

This chain links TRBV20-1 with TRBJ1-1; possibly TRBD1 for D (6 bases). Looked up from germline, CDR1 is DFQATT and CDR2 is SNEGSKA (reference sequence). V was pared by 3 bases and J by 5 bases, with 13 bases between. The length of the CDR3 is 13 residues. The CDR3 spells CSASQGMGTEAFF. As DNA, the CDR3 is TGCAGTGCTAGCCAGGGGATGGGTACTGAAGCTTTCTTT.

This clonotype has more than one count but fewer than ten. V is TRBV18 and J is TRBJ2-3; D uncertain. This CDR3 is built from 14 residues. Trimming cost V 1 base and J 6 bases, with 11 bases left between them. Germline values: CDR1 KGHSH, CDR2 LQKENI. CDR3 sequence: CASSPQAPGDTQYF. The CDR3 coding sequence is TGTGCCAGCTCACCACAGGCCCCGGGTGATACGCAGTATTTT.

This clonotype was counted ten times or more. The chain links TRBV24-1 to TRBJ1-2, with no clear D. Per the germline V gene, CDR1 is KGHDR and CDR2 is SFDVKD. The CDR3 totals 14 residues. With 3 bases removed from V and 1 base from J, the gap between germline ends came to 8 bases. The chain's CDR3 is CATSDPHLNYGYTF. The CDR3 DNA sequence: TGTGCCACCAGTGATCCACACCTTAACTATGGCTACACCTTC.

About this clonotype itself: It may be a read error: a sequence one base away is much more abundant. The chain joins TRBV15 to TRBJ2-7, with D tentatively TRBD1 (6 bases). Trimming left V 3 bases short and J 5 bases short, with 14 bases between. The CDR3 runs to 14 residues. The germline V gene encodes CDR1 LNHNV and CDR2 YYDKDF (reference sequence). The CDR3 sequence is CATSSLGGVDEQYF. The CDR3 nucleotides are TGTGCCACCAGCAGCTTAGGGGGAGTAGACGAGCAGTACTTC. Drawing the rest from reference TRBV15 and TRBJ2-7, the complete variable domain is DAMVIQNPRYQVTQFGKPVTLSCSQTLNHNVMYWYQQKSSQAPKLLFHYYDKDFNNEADTPDNFQSRRPNTSFCFLDIRSPGLGDTAMYLCATSSLGGVDEQYFGPGTRLTVT.

This clonotype was detected ten times or more. The chain employs TRBV30 and TRBJ2-5; no clear D gene. Germline V lookup: CDR1 GTSNPN, CDR2 SVGIG (reference sequence). There are 10 residues in the CDR3. Trimming removed 1 base from V and 5 bases from J, with 2 bases in between. The CDR3 DNA is TGTGCCTGGAGTGGGGAGACCCAGTACTTC. Translated, it gives CAWSGETQYF.

This clonotype has a handful of counts. This chain uses TRBV9 with TRBJ2-7; D remains unclear. Trimming removed 1 base from V and 1 base from J, with 9 bases in between. Germline V gene lookup returns CDR1 SGDLS and CDR2 YYNGEE. The CDR3 totals 14 residues. The CDR3 is CASSVTYGSYEQYF. The CDR3 bases are TGTGCCAGCAGCGTAACGTACGGTTCCTACGAGCAGTACTTC.

This clonotype was seen ten or more times. The chain links TRBV12-3 or TRBV12-4 to TRBJ2-4, with 10 bases identical to TRBD1. There are 16 residues in the CDR3. With V trimmed by 5 bases and J by 12 bases, 16 bases remained unmatched. The CDR3 protein is CASSPPQWDRGSYQYF. CDR3 nucleotide sequence: TGTGCCAGCAGTCCCCCCCAATGGGACAGGGGCTCATATCAGTACTTC.

V is TRBV19 and J is TRBJ2-2; possible D gene TRBD1, 6 bases. This CDR3 contains 15 residues. Trimming took 3 bases from V and 3 from J, leaving 11 bases between them. Germline lookup yields CDR1 LNHDA and CDR2 SQIVND (reference sequence). The CDR3 here is CASSITAGDTGELFF. In nucleotides, the CDR3 is TGTGCCAGTAGTATTACGGCAGGGGACACCGGGGAGCTGTTTTTT.

The chain employs TRBV5-5 and TRBJ2-5; tentative D call: TRBD1 (6 bases). This CDR3 is 13 amino acids long. Deletions cut 4 bases from V and 5 bases from J, with 12 bases between. CDR1 is SGHKS and CDR2 is YYEKEE in the germline V gene (reference sequence). CDR3 amino acids: CASSVGQWETQYF. Written as DNA, the CDR3 is TGTGCCAGCAGCGTAGGACAGTGGGAGACCCAGTACTTC.

This clonotype has just a few counts. The V call is TRBV30, the J call TRBJ2-1; D ambiguous. Germline V lookup: CDR1 GTSNPN, CDR2 SVGIG (reference sequence). Trimming removed 2 bases from V and 0 bases from J, with 11 bases in between. This CDR3 spans 15 amino acids. The CDR3 DNA reads TGTGCCTGGAGTCCCGGGCCCCTCTCCTACAATGAGCAGTTCTTC. Its protein product is CAWSPGPLSYNEQFF.

The sample holds many counts of this clonotype. V and J are TRBV9 and TRBJ1-5; 10 nucleotides line up with TRBD1. The length of the CDR3 is 17 residues. Germline CDR1 is SGDLS and CDR2 is YYNGEE. The V and J ends lost 4 bases and 3 bases, in that order; junction bases with no gene match: 10. CDR3 residues: CASSSGTGDMANQPQHF. CDR3 in DNA: TGTGCCAGCAGCTCCGGGACAGGGGATATGGCCAATCAGCCCCAGCATTTT.

A note on this clonotype: Since a much larger clone is just one base distant, this may be a read error. The V and J genes are TRBV4-2 and TRBJ1-1, with D possibly being TRBD1 (6 bases). The CDR3 extends over 14 amino acids. Looked up from germline, CDR1 is LGHNA and CDR2 is YNFKEQ. DNA for the CDR3: TGTGCCAGCAGCCAAGTTCAGGGGCACACTGAAGCTATCTTT. Residues: CASSQVQGHTEAIF.

This sequence joins TRBV6-1 and TRBJ2-7; D perhaps matches TRBD2 (5 bases). This CDR3 has 15 residues. Trimming removed 6 bases at V and 0 bases at J, with 15 bases between. CDR1 is MNHNS and CDR2 is SASEGT in the germline V gene. In nucleotides, the CDR3 is TGTGCCAGCAGGAGGGAAACAGAAAGCTCCTACGAGCAGTACTTC. Encoded protein: CASRRETESSYEQYF.

This clonotype showed up many times. J is TRBJ2-5 and V is TRBV4-3; no clear D. This CDR3 comprises 14 residues. Between the trimmed V and J ends, which lost 0 bases and 4 bases, there was a span of 9 bases. CDR1 LGHNA and CDR2 YSLEER come from the germline V gene. The CDR3 nucleotides read TGCGCCAGCAGCCAAGAAGCCGTGGGAGAGACCCAGTACTTC. Translated: CASSQEAVGETQYF.

This clonotype was detected many times. The rearrangement joins TRBV5-1 to TRBJ2-3, with D possibly matching TRBD1 (6 bases). V was cut by 3 bases and J by 4 bases, with 15 bases left in between. The V gene's germline CDR1 is SGHRS and CDR2 YFSETQ. The CDR3 spans 15 residues. The CDR3 sequence is CASSSSGTLADTQYF. The CDR3 nucleotides read TGCGCCAGCAGCTCATCCGGGACATTGGCAGATACGCAGTATTTT.

At least ten counts were recorded for this clonotype. V is TRBV9 and J is TRBJ2-3, with 7 positions matching TRBD2. Germline CDR1 and CDR2: SGDLS and YYNGEE. The ends lost 0 bases at V and 0 bases at J; junction bases unmatched: 10. The CDR3 has 18 amino acids. The CDR3 reads CASSVVRGGTLSTDTQYF. CDR3 sequence (DNA): TGTGCCAGCAGCGTAGTTCGGGGAGGGACCCTCAGCACAGATACGCAGTATTTT.

This clonotype was counted many times. The gene calls are TRBV20-1 and TRBJ2-3, with TRBD2 matching 10 bases. Germline V gives CDR1 DFQATT, CDR2 SNEGSKA (reference sequence). Trimming removed 6 bases from V and 4 bases from J; junction bases left unmatched: 10. This CDR3 comprises 15 residues. The CDR3 sequence: CSARRASGSADTQYF. In DNA, the CDR3 is TGCAGTGCCAGAAGGGCTAGCGGGAGTGCAGATACGCAGTATTTT.